What follows is one T cell receptor beta chain and its context. Only a few counts were recorded for this clone. The specificity of this receptor is unknown. Qualities for individual bases were not recorded, and no much larger clone is one base off. Each donor gave one peripheral blood draw, roughly 0.11 L on average, collected into heparinised tubes. A BD FACSAria II and a panel including CD45RO, CCR7, CD25, CD127, CD95 and CD27 were used to sort naive, central memory, regulatory and stem cell-like memory CD4+ T cells. All sorted populations exceeded 95% purity. PBMCs were isolated immediately by Lymphoprep density gradient centrifugation and stained directly without culture. So that batch effects would be minimized, each experiment stained and sorted samples in pairs, pairing one healthy donor with one patient. This specimen belongs to a study of beta chain features in type 1 diabetes (dated by TCRdb to the late 2010s). As for the study more broadly: Mean age, gender distribution, total cell number and subset yield did not differ between patients and healthy donors. A total of about 99,000,000 sorted cells were examined across all samples, and RNA yield correlated strongly with the number of cells per subset. Regulatory and stem cell-like memory subsets were isolated from only 8 patients and about eight healthy donors, whereas naive and central memory subsets came from all 28 donors. The study compared the TCRB repertoires of sorted circulating CD4+ T cell subsets in recently diagnosed type 1 diabetes patients with those in matched healthy donors. What the study reported, not specific to this receptor: Because cDNA was sequenced instead of genomic DNA, activated cells with high expression could be over-represented, although the groups did not differ in activation or CD3 levels. Naive, central memory and regulatory TCRB repertoires appeared to be more alike among patients than among healthy donors. Shorter templates might be favored by PCR, yet because patient and control samples were amplified and corrected together, any such skew would affect both groups equally. Fewer insertions and more nucleotide deletions at VDJ recombination sites were observed in patients with type 1 diabetes, implying thymic rearrangement abnormalities. A moderate but significant shortening of TCRB CDR3 length was observed in type 1 diabetes patients in all four CD4+ subsets. Only small numbers of individuals were included in the HLA sub-analyses, which left unresolved whether HLA type had any influence on TCRB rearrangement.

The entire isolated RNA was reverse transcribed using the High Capacity cDNA Reverse Transcription Kit, and thus expressed TCRB transcripts were sequenced. Deep immunoSEQ sequencing was applied to naive, central memory and regulatory T cell samples, giving an average of roughly 3.6 million total reads per sample. Sorted cells were lysed in RLT buffer and RNA was extracted with DNase-treated RNeasy Micro or Mini kits, depending on cell number. To prevent cross-contamination, each cell subset was processed individually, whereas patient and healthy donor samples were processed jointly. The immunoSEQ multiplex PCR was used to amplify TCRB sequences from cDNA, yielding 87-bp fragments that span the CDR3 region. Sequencing of the amplicons was performed on the Illumina HiSeq platform. The published analysis was carried out like this. Synthetic template baselines were used to correct PCR bias computationally, reads within Hamming distance 2 were collapsed together, and singletons that could not be merged were discarded. Reads were aligned against IMGT to assign V, D and J genes, CDR3 length and insertions or deletions at six rearrangement sites. Clonotype counts were normalized to sorted cell number within each subset before computing true diversity and Gini coefficients with the tcR R package. Repertoire sharing was quantified using the overlap coefficient calculated on TCRB nucleotide sequences. TCRdb retrieved this table from immuneACCESS and kept in-frame rearrangements only. Not all clones are present; in checked studies, unresolved V genes account for under half, and no reason is known for the remainder. Clone size and V and J calls were adopted from that table, with D and trimming inferred from the DNA. The sample table lists under 300,000 clones, 27% of them with a count of one. The top ten clonotypes cover approximately 4% of the sample.

The sequenced material came from central memory CD4+ T cells from blood. This clonotype was sampled from a man aged 30 to 39 in good health.

CDR3 sequence: CAWSQFNTEAFF. In nucleotides, the sequence is TGTGCCTGGAGTCAGTTCAACACTGAAGCTTTCTTT. The chain links TRBV30 with TRBJ1-1; the D segment cannot be called with confidence. CDR1 and CDR2, per the germline V gene (reference sequence), are GTSNPN and SVGIG. Spanning cysteine to phenylalanine, the CDR3 consists of 12 amino acids. Just CDR3 DNA is preserved here, 36 bases in frame from base 1. The trim is 2 bases for V and 2 bases for J, with a gap of 6 bases between the germline ends.